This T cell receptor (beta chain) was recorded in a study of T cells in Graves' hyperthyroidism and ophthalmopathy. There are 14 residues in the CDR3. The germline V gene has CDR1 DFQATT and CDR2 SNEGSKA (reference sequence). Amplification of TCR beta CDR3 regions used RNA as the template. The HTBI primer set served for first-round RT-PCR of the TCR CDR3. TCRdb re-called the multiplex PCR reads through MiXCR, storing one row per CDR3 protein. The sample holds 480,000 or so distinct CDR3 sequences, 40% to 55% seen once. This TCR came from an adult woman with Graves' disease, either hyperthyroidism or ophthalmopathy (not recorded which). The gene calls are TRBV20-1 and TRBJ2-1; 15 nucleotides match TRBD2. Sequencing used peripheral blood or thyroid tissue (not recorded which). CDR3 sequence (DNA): TGCAGCATGAAGCAGGGACTAGCGGGAGGCGAGCAGTTCTTC. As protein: CSMKQGLAGGEQFF.